The rows below give T cell receptor beta chains drawn from one sample of a study of control samples from healthy donors and cancer patients. Generated by immunoSEQ multiplex PCR, the TCRdb table keeps only in-frame clones and is missing some. The data show fewer than 200,000 clones, almost 90% seen once. The sequenced material came from blood. The origin of the receptors is a woman in her 30s in good health. The CDR3 runs from the conserved cysteine through the conserved F or W. The D gene is left open where the match is weak. The size of a clone is reported for some rows only, either as once, few or many, or as a class for expanded clones.

size	J	D	V	CDR3	DNA
NA	TRBJ2-1	NA	TRBV12-2	CASRLTSGGHNNEQFF	TGTGCAAGTCGCTTAACTAGCGGGGGCCACAACAATGAGCAGTTCTTC
NA	TRBJ2-2	NA	TRBV29-1	CSAFPDANTGELFF	TGCAGCGCCTTCCCAGACGCGAACACCGGGGAGCTGTTTTTT
NA	TRBJ2-3	TRBD1	TRBV6-2/TRBV6-3	CASSYPTGGILTDTQYF	TGTGCCAGCAGTTACCCGACAGGGGGAATACTCACAGATACGCAGTATTTT
once	TRBJ1-6	TRBD1	TRBV7-9	CASSPGQVFSPLHF	TGTGCCAGCAGCCCGGGACAGGTTTTTTCACCCCTCCACTTT
NA	TRBJ1-4	NA	TRBV7-8	CASSGIEGLLFF	TGTGCCAGCAGCGGAATCGAGGGCCTCCTGTTTTTT
NA	TRBJ1-5	NA	TRBV19	CASSIGDGSNQPQHF	TGTGCCAGTAGTATAGGGGACGGAAGCAATCAGCCCCAGCATTTT
NA	TRBJ1-1	TRBD1	TRBV20-1	CSASEGAFIMNTEAFF	TGCAGTGCTAGTGAGGGGGCATTTATCATGAACACTGAAGCTTTCTTT
NA	TRBJ1-6	TRBD1	TRBV25-1	CASSGTGANGALHF	TGTGCCAGCAGTGGGACAGGAGCTAATGGGGCCCTCCACTTT
few	TRBJ1-4	TRBD1	TRBV5-1	CASSSDRVGEKLFF	TGCGCCAGCAGCTCGGACAGGGTTGGAGAAAAACTGTTTTTT
NA	TRBJ2-7	NA	TRBV3-1/TRBV3-2	CASSRAGGAYEQYF	TGTGCCAGCAGCAGAGCCGGTGGCGCCTACGAGCAGTACTTC
NA	TRBJ2-7	NA	TRBV27	CASSFGARGYEQYF	TGTGCCAGCAGTTTCGGGGCCAGGGGCTACGAGCAGTACTTC
NA	TRBJ1-6	NA	TRBV7-6	CASSLALGGSYNSPLHF	TGTGCCAGCAGCTTAGCGCTCGGGGGCTCCTATAATTCACCCCTCCACTTT
NA	TRBJ2-3	TRBD2	TRBV28	CASSAIGLRGGVTQYF	TGTGCCAGCAGTGCCATCGGACTCCGCGGGGGAGTTACGCAGTATTTT
NA	TRBJ1-2	NA	TRBV18	CASSPAGDGYTF	TGTGCCAGCTCACCCGCAGGGGATGGCTACACCTTC
once	TRBJ2-7	TRBD1	TRBV7-2	CASSPGTVPHEQYF	TGTGCCAGCAGCCCAGGGACAGTTCCCCACGAGCAGTACTTC
NA	TRBJ2-1	TRBD2	TRBV7-2	CASSLGYSGIEQFF	TGTGCCAGCAGCTTGGGTTATAGCGGGATTGAGCAGTTCTTC
NA	TRBJ1-1	TRBD1	TRBV3-1/TRBV3-2	CASSPNPGGTEAFF	TGTGCCAGCAGCCCTAATCCAGGGGGTACTGAAGCTTTCTTT
NA	TRBJ2-1	TRBD2	TRBV5-6	CASSFADGLVAHEQFF	TGTGCCAGCAGCTTCGCAGACGGACTAGTTGCCCATGAGCAGTTCTTC
once	TRBJ2-2	NA	TRBV6-5	CASSYSGTTGELFF	TGTGCCAGCAGTTATTCCGGGACCACCGGGGAGCTGTTTTTT
once	TRBJ2-7	NA	TRBV4-2	CATTSGTTSRSGEQYF	TGTGCCACCACATCCGGGACAACCTCCCGTTCGGGCGAGCAGTACTTC
NA	TRBJ1-4	NA	TRBV24-1	CATSDVGGPGEKLFF	TGTGCCACCAGTGATGTGGGGGGGCCGGGAGAAAAACTGTTTTTT
NA	TRBJ2-3	TRBD2	TRBV10-3	CAISPERAGLTDTQYF	TGTGCCATCAGCCCAGAACGAGCGGGACTCACAGATACGCAGTATTTT
few	TRBJ1-1	TRBD1	TRBV11-2	CASSPFGQGNTEAFF	TGTGCCAGCAGCCCCTTTGGACAGGGCAACACTGAAGCTTTCTTT
once	TRBJ1-2	TRBD1	TRBV4-1	CASSPGQGANGYTF	TGCGCCAGCAGCCCTGGACAGGGGGCGAACGGCTACACCTTC
NA	TRBJ2-5	TRBD2	TRBV5-1	CASRVSGKETQYF	TGCGCCAGCAGAGTGAGCGGGAAAGAGACCCAGTACTTC
NA	TRBJ2-7	NA	TRBV14	CASSQGRYYEQYF	TGTGCCAGCAGCCAAGGACGGTACTACGAGCAGTACTTC